These 7 T cell receptor beta chains came from one sample sequenced in a study of T-cell reconstitution after alpha-beta-depleted transplantation in children. The authors prepared the TCRbeta library with unique molecular identifiers. TCRdb re-called the PCR reads through MiXCR, storing one row per CDR3 protein. The table includes about 340,000 distinct CDR3 sequences, 10% detected once. The specimen was PBMCs from the stem cell graft donor, collected from the stem cell graft. Receptors were obtained from a human donor who donated a stem cell graft to a child with acute lymphoblastic leukemia.

There are many counts of this clonotype. The chain's CDR3 is CASSPGLTYNEQFF. CDR3 nucleotide sequence: TGTGCCAGCAGCCCGGGACTGACCTACAATGAGCAGTTCTTC. The chain carries TRBV3-1 and TRBJ2-1; perhaps TRBD2 as D (6 bases). CDR1 and CDR2 (germline): LGHDT, YNNKEL (reference sequence). The CDR3 totals 14 residues. Trimming pared 4 bases from V and 2 bases from J, leaving 9 bases between.

This clonotype came up many times. V gene TRBV29-1 combines with J gene TRBJ2-1; D gene ambiguous. The CDR3 is 12 residues long. V was trimmed by 0 bases and J by 6 bases, leaving 6 bases between them. The germline CDR1 and CDR2 sequences are SQVTM and ANQGSEA. This chain's CDR3 is CSVEDRANEQFF. In nucleotides, the CDR3 is TGCAGCGTTGAAGATAGGGCCAATGAGCAGTTCTTC.

This clonotype turned up a few times. The rearrangement links TRBV27 to TRBJ2-7; D uncertain. This CDR3 region has 15 residues. Germline V lookup: CDR1 MNHEY, CDR2 SMNVEV (reference sequence). V gave up 3 bases and J gave up 5 bases, with 17 bases separating them. CDR3: CASSFFVASSHEQYF. CDR3 nucleotide sequence: TGTGCCAGCAGTTTTTTCGTGGCTAGTTCCCACGAGCAGTACTTC.

The chain uses TRBV5-1 and TRBJ1-1; 7 bases fit TRBD1. Unmatched junction bases numbered 19, after V lost 5 bases and J lost 0 bases. Germline values: CDR1 SGHRS, CDR2 YFSETQ. The CDR3 is 19 residues long. The CDR3 loop is CASSRRATPGQILNTEAFF. The CDR3 nucleotides read TGCGCCAGCAGTAGGCGGGCCACTCCGGGACAGATTTTGAACACTGAAGCTTTCTTT. The entire variable domain, with the rest obtained from reference TRBV5-1 and TRBJ1-1, is as follows: KAGVTQTPRYLIKTRGQQVTLSCSPISGHRSVSWYQQTPGQGLQFLFEYFSETQRNKGNFPGRFSGRQFSNSRSEMNVSTLELGDSALYLCASSRRATPGQILNTEAFFGQGTRLTVV.

This rearrangement joins TRBV12-3 or TRBV12-4 to TRBJ2-2; tentatively, D is TRBD1 (7 bases). The V end lost 3 bases, the J end lost 5 bases, and 16 bases lay between the germline ends. This CDR3 is 16 amino acids long. The CDR3 DNA is TGTGCCAGCAGTTTGGCGGGACAGCGGCAAACCGGGGAGCTGTTTTTT. Its translation: CASSLAGQRQTGELFF.

This clonotype was seen ten or more times. This chain uses TRBV5-6 with TRBJ2-2, with TRBD2 as a possible D gene (6 bases). The V gene lost 7 bases and the J gene lost 5 bases, with 18 bases spanning the gap. Germline V CDR1 and CDR2: SGHDT, YYEEEE. The CDR3 contains 15 residues. The chain's CDR3 is CASGTGVRKTGELFF. CDR3 DNA sequence: TGTGCCAGCGGGACGGGGGTCCGAAAAACCGGGGAGCTGTTTTTT.

There are many counts of this clonotype. V gene TRBV7-9 combines with J gene TRBJ2-7; D is ambiguous. In germline, CDR1 is SEHNR, CDR2 FQNEAQ (reference sequence). Trimming removed 5 bases from V and 3 bases from J, with 11 bases in between. The CDR3 length is 13 residues. CDR3 nucleotides: TGTGCCAGCAGCCATCCCCTGTTCTACGAGCAGTACTTC. Translated, it gives CASSHPLFYEQYF. The full variable domain, with the rest looked up from reference TRBV7-9 and TRBJ2-7, is DTGVSQNPRHKITKRGQNVTFRCDPISEHNRLYWYRQTLGQGPEFLTYFQNEAQLEKSRLLSDRFSAERPKGSFSTLEIQRTEQGDSAMYLCASSHPLFYEQYFGPGTRLTVT.